This passage covers 28 T cell receptor beta chains from one sample sequenced in a study of blood T cell repertoires in COVID-19. Here immunoSEQ multiplex PCR was the method, and the copy in TCRdb shows in-frame clones only, minus some. The sample yields 250,000 to 400,000 clones, 90% seen once. Sequenced input: peripheral blood. The source is a woman between 25 and 40 years old with COVID-19, enrolled during active disease.

This chain connects TRBV11-1 to TRBJ1-1; D uncertain. Between the trimmed V and J ends, which lost 4 bases and 4 bases, there was a span of 10 bases. Germline CDR1 is SGHAT and CDR2 is FQDESV (reference sequence). The CDR3 has 13 amino acids. CDR3 sequence reads: CASSSWGGTEAFF. CDR3 nucleotides: TGTGCCAGCAGCTCGTGGGGAGGCACTGAAGCTTTCTTT.

This chain connects TRBV11-2 to TRBJ2-7, with TRBD2 matching over 7 bases. Looked up from germline, CDR1 is SGHAT and CDR2 is FQNNGV. The junction had 4 bases not matched to a gene; V was cut back by 0 bases and J by 2 bases. This CDR3 region has 15 residues. CDR3 residues: CASSLDPTSAYEQYF. CDR3 DNA: TGTGCCAGCAGCTTAGACCCCACTAGCGCCTACGAGCAGTACTTC.

The V and J genes are TRBV15 and TRBJ1-2, with a tentative D call TRBD1 (5 bases). The CDR3 sequence is 15 residues long. V gave up 1 base and J gave up 7 bases, with 16 bases separating them. The germline V gene has CDR1 LNHNV and CDR2 YYDKDF (reference sequence). The CDR3, as DNA: TGTGCCACCAGCAGAGCCGGGACTGACCTATTTGGCTACACCTTC. The encoded protein is CATSRAGTDLFGYTF.

The chain recombines TRBV29-1 with TRBJ1-5, with 8 bases that match TRBD1. Germline lookup yields CDR1 SQVTM and CDR2 ANQGSEA. The CDR3 has 13 residues. The trim removed 4 bases at V and 5 bases at J, leaving 4 bases unmatched. CDR3 nucleotide sequence: TGCAGCGTTGCCGGGACAGGAGATCAGCCCCAGCATTTT. It codes for CSVAGTGDQPQHF.

The V call is TRBV18, the J call TRBJ1-5; 12 bases line up with TRBD1. CDR1 and CDR2 (germline): KGHSH, LQKENI. The V gene end was trimmed by 2 bases and the J gene end by 6 bases; junction bases not matched to a gene: 5. The CDR3 extends over 16 amino acids. DNA of the CDR3: TGTGCCAGCTCACCAGCGGGGGGACAGGGGGCTCAGCCCCAGCATTTT. Its translation is CASSPAGGQGAQPQHF.

V and J are TRBV27 and TRBJ2-2, with unresolved D. The ends were cut back, 4 bases at V and 3 bases at J, with 6 bases in the middle. The CDR3 is 13 amino acids. Germline V lookup: CDR1 MNHEY, CDR2 SMNVEV (reference sequence). The CDR3 here is CASSSLDTGELFF. The DNA for the CDR3 is TGTGCCAGCAGTTCCCTAGACACCGGGGAGCTGTTTTTT.

This chain links TRBV7-2 with TRBJ1-2, with D tentatively TRBD1 (5 bases). CDR1 and CDR2 from the germline V gene are SGHTA and FQGNSA. The CDR3 is 14 amino acids. Deletions cut 5 bases from V and 5 bases from J, with 15 bases between. This chain's CDR3 is CASSPPDNPYGYTF. CDR3 coding DNA: TGTGCCAGCAGCCCGCCGGACAATCCATATGGCTACACCTTC.

The rearrangement uses TRBV30 and TRBJ2-3; 7 positions match TRBD2. The CDR3 contains 17 residues. Germline CDR1 GTSNPN, CDR2 SVGIG (reference sequence). V lost 3 bases to trimming and J lost 4 bases; unmatched junction nucleotides: 16. CDR3 coding DNA: TGTGCCTGGAGCTTAGCGGGCTCTCTCGCGGCCGCAGATACGCAGTATTTT. Its translation: CAWSLAGSLAAADTQYF. Using reference TRBV30 and TRBJ2-3 for the parts outside the CDR3, the full variable domain is SQTIHQWPATLVQPVGSPLSLECTVEGTSNPNLYWYRQAAGRGLQLLFYSVGIGQISSEVPQNLSASRPQDRQFILSSKKLLLSDSGFYLCAWSLAGSLAAADTQYFGPGTRLTVL.

This chain connects TRBV6-4 to TRBJ2-7; 9 bases are a match to TRBD2. The CDR3 runs 15 residues. The V and J ends lost 7 bases and 2 bases, in that order; junction bases with no gene match: 9. CDR1 is MRHNA, CDR2 SNTAGT, per germline. The CDR3 DNA is TGTGCCAGCATTGGAACTAGCGGGCTTCCCTACGAGCAGTACTTC. This translates into CASIGTSGLPYEQYF.

The chain links TRBV9 to TRBJ2-3; TRBD2 aligns across 10 bases. This CDR3 contains 18 residues. Losses at the gene ends were 3 bases for V and 3 bases for J; bases not matched to a gene: 13. Germline V lookup: CDR1 SGDLS, CDR2 YYNGEE. This CDR3 is CASSGTSGTLFGTDTQYF. The CDR3 bases are TGTGCCAGCAGCGGGACTAGCGGAACCCTCTTTGGGACAGATACGCAGTATTTT.

The chain uses TRBV30 and TRBJ2-7; D is perhaps TRBD1 (5 bases). Germline V gives CDR1 GTSNPN, CDR2 SVGIG (reference sequence). This CDR3 comprises 15 residues. V was clipped by 2 bases and J by 3 bases, with 17 bases between them. The CDR3 spells CAWSSRSRAFYEQYF. The CDR3 DNA sequence: TGTGCCTGGAGTTCCAGGAGCAGGGCCTTCTACGAGCAGTACTTC.

V gene TRBV5-4 combines with J gene TRBJ2-1, with 7 bases identical to TRBD2. Germline CDR1 reads SGHNT; CDR2 reads YYREEE (reference sequence). The trim removed 1 base at V and 0 bases at J, leaving 4 bases unmatched. This CDR3 has 16 amino acids. The CDR3 sequence: CASSLSGGSSYNEQFF. In DNA form, the CDR3 reads TGTGCCAGCAGCTTGTCTGGCGGGAGCTCCTACAATGAGCAGTTCTTC.

V usage is TRBV12-2 and J usage is TRBJ1-5. TRBV12-2 is termed a pseudogene. The CDR3 runs 14 residues. DNA of the CDR3: TGTGCAATGAACGAACGGGGAAGCAATCAGCCCCAGCATTTT. It specifies CAMNERGSNQPQHF.

J is TRBJ2-7 and V is TRBV5-3; 9 bases line up with TRBD1. TRBV5-3 is treated as an ORF (open reading frame) with a function not yet certain. The length of the CDR3 is 14 residues. Germline trimming cut 4 bases from V and 2 bases from J; bases unmatched to any gene: 4. The chain's CDR3 is CARSDRTGAYEQYF. CDR3 coding DNA: TGTGCCAGAAGCGATCGGACAGGGGCCTACGAGCAGTACTTC.

The rearrangement links TRBV3-1 (or the pseudogene TRBV3-2) to TRBJ1-1, with unresolved D. There are 12 residues in the CDR3. Germline V CDR1 and CDR2: LGHDT, YNNKEL (reference sequence). The V end lost 4 bases, the J end lost 7 bases, and 10 bases lay between the germline ends. The CDR3 coding sequence is TGTGCCAGCAGCCCCCAGACAAATGAAGCTTTCTTT. Amino acid sequence: CASSPQTNEAFF.

A few counts support this clone. The chain has TRBV7-2 and TRBJ2-4; 7 bases are a match to TRBD1. Germline V lookup: CDR1 SGHTA, CDR2 FQGNSA. Germline trimming cut 0 bases from V and 7 bases from J; bases unmatched to any gene: 18. The CDR3 extends over 19 amino acids. CDR3 loop: CASSLAGPNTGATGNIQYF. CDR3 bases: TGTGCCAGCAGCTTAGCGGGGCCCAACACAGGGGCTACAGGGAACATTCAGTACTTC.

The chain carries TRBV7-9 and TRBJ2-1, with 8 nucleotides matching TRBD2. CDR1 SEHNR and CDR2 FQNEAQ come from the germline V gene (reference sequence). V trimming: 2 bases; J trimming: 7 bases; junction bases outside the gene matches: 7. The CDR3 consists of 15 residues. The CDR3 protein is CASSLPYSGRNEQFF. The CDR3 coding sequence is TGTGCCAGCAGCTTACCCTACAGCGGGAGAAATGAGCAGTTCTTC.

The V gene is TRBV5-4, the J gene TRBJ1-4, with 9 positions matching TRBD1. Germline CDR1 reads SGHNT; CDR2 reads YYREEE (reference sequence). Trimming took 4 bases from V and 8 from J; bases not matched to a gene: 9. This CDR3 contains 15 residues. For the CDR3, the DNA is TGTGCCAGCAGCCTAGGGGACAGGGCCGACGAAAAACTGTTTTTT. This encodes CASSLGDRADEKLFF. Full variable domain (outside the CDR3, taken from reference TRBV5-4 and TRBJ1-4): ETGVTQSPTHLIKTRGQQVTLRCSSQSGHNTVSWYQQALGQGPQFIFQYYREEENGRGNFPPRFSGLQFPNYSSELNVNALELDDSALYLCASSLGDRADEKLFFGSGTQLSVL.

The chain combines TRBV29-1 with TRBJ1-1; D remains unclear. This CDR3 is built from 14 residues. Germline V lookup: CDR1 SQVTM, CDR2 ANQGSEA. Trimming pared 5 bases from V and 1 base from J, leaving 14 bases between. CDR3 sequence reads: CSVLPQTGNTEAFF. The CDR3 DNA sequence: TGCAGCGTTCTCCCTCAGACGGGGAACACTGAAGCTTTCTTT.

This chain connects TRBV6-5 to TRBJ1-5; D may be TRBD1 (5 bases). The length of the CDR3 is 15 residues. The germline CDR1 and CDR2 sequences are MNHEY and SVGAGI. V lost 3 bases, J lost 4 bases, and 13 bases lay in between. CDR3 in DNA: TGTGCCAGCAGTTATTCCTGGACATCTAATCAGCCCCAGCATTTT. This encodes CASSYSWTSNQPQHF.

This chain joins TRBV30 and TRBJ1-1; no clear D. CDR3 length: 11 amino acids. Germline V gene sequence: CDR1 GTSNPN, CDR2 SVGIG (reference sequence). V was trimmed by 0 bases and J by 8 bases, leaving 7 bases between them. The CDR3 protein is CAWSVADEAFF. CDR3 nucleotides: TGTGCCTGGAGTGTAGCGGACGAAGCTTTCTTT.

The chain recombines TRBV27 with TRBJ1-2; 10 bases agree with TRBD1. The V segment lost 2 bases and the J segment 8 bases; nucleotides outside the gene matches: 2. CDR3 length: 13 residues. Germline V lookup: CDR1 MNHEY, CDR2 SMNVEV (reference sequence). The CDR3 sequence is CASSLGTGVGYTF. As DNA, the CDR3 is TGTGCCAGCAGTTTAGGGACAGGGGTCGGCTACACCTTC.

The chain employs TRBV7-9 and TRBJ1-2; 10 bases fit TRBD1. The CDR3 covers 14 residues. The trim removed 8 bases at V and 3 bases at J, leaving 6 bases unmatched. CDR1 and CDR2 (germline): SEHNR, FQNEAQ (reference sequence). CDR3 protein: CASGVGQGDYGYTF. The DNA of the CDR3 is TGTGCCAGCGGAGTCGGACAGGGGGACTATGGCTACACCTTC. Filled out from reference TRBV7-9 and TRBJ1-2, the complete variable domain reads DTGVSQNPRHKITKRGQNVTFRCDPISEHNRLYWYRQTLGQGPEFLTYFQNEAQLEKSRLLSDRFSAERPKGSFSTLEIQRTEQGDSAMYLCASGVGQGDYGYTFGSGTRLTVV.

Here the CDR3 DNA reads TGCAGCGGAGGACAGGGCGACTACGAGCAGTACTTC. This gives the protein CSGGQGDYEQYF. The chain employs TRBV29-1 and TRBJ2-7; 8 bases map to TRBD1. Trimming took 7 bases from V and 3 from J; bases not matched to a gene: 5. The length of the CDR3 is 12 residues. The germline CDR1 and CDR2 sequences are SQVTM and ANQGSEA.

This clone has more than one count but fewer than ten. V and J are TRBV3-1 (or the pseudogene TRBV3-2) and TRBJ2-1; 11 bases agree with TRBD1. Germline V lookup: CDR1 LGHDT, CDR2 YNNKEL (reference sequence). V shed 2 bases, J shed 2 bases, and the junction held 2 bases outside the gene matches. There are 16 residues in the CDR3. The CDR3 DNA reads as TGTGCCAGCAGCCAAACGGGACAGGGGGCCTACAATGAGCAGTTCTTC. Amino acid sequence: CASSQTGQGAYNEQFF.

This chain connects TRBV18 to TRBJ1-4; D remains unclear. The CDR3 has 14 amino acids. Trimming cost V 6 bases and J 0 bases, with 8 bases left between them. CDR1 is KGHSH, CDR2 LQKENI, per germline. The CDR3 sequence: CASSSPATNEKLFF. The CDR3 nucleotides read TGTGCCAGCTCGTCTCCTGCAACTAATGAAAAACTGTTTTTT.

The V gene is TRBV5-8, the J gene TRBJ1-3; D remains unclear. The CDR3 runs 16 residues. Germline-derived CDR1 and CDR2 are SGHTS and YDEGEE. The V gene lost 5 bases and the J gene lost 0 bases, with 15 bases spanning the gap. CDR3 sequence (DNA): TGTGCCAGCAGTCGTCCCCGGGAAAACTCTGGAAACACCATATATTTT. Translation: CASSRPRENSGNTIYF.

This chain connects TRBV7-6 to TRBJ2-1; 7 positions match TRBD2. Unmatched junction bases numbered 4, after V lost 2 bases and J lost 0 bases. Germline lookup yields CDR1 SGHVS and CDR2 FNYEAQ. CDR3 length equals 16 residues. CDR3 sequence reads: CASSLTGGSSYNEQFF. The CDR3 coding sequence is TGTGCCAGCAGCTTAACAGGCGGGAGCTCCTACAATGAGCAGTTCTTC. The full variable domain, completed using reference TRBV7-6 and TRBJ2-1, is GAGVSQSPRYKVTKRGQDVALRCDPISGHVSLYWYRQALGQGPEFLTYFNYEAQQDKSGLPNDRFSAERPEGSISTLTIQRTEQRDSAMYRCASSLTGGSSYNEQFFGPGTRLTVL.